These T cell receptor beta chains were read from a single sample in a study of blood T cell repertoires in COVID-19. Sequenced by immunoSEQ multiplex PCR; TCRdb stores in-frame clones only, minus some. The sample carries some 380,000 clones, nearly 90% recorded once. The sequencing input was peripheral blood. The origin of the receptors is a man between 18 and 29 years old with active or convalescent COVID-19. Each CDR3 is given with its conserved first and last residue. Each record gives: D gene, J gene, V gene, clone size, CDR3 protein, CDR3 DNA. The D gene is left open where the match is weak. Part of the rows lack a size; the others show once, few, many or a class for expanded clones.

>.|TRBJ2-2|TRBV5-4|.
CASSPEQIANTGELFF
TGTGCCAGCAGCCCGGAACAGATCGCGAACACCGGGGAGCTGTTTTTT
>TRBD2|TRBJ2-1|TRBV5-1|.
CASSWLQRGGHNEQFF
TGCGCCAGCAGCTGGCTTCAGCGGGGGGGCCACAATGAGCAGTTCTTC
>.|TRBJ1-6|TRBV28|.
CASSRTNANSPLHF
TGTGCCAGCAGTCGGACAAATGCAAATTCACCCCTCCACTTT
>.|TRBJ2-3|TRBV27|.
CASSLVQATDTQYF
TGTGCCAGCAGTTTAGTCCAGGCCACAGATACGCAGTATTTT
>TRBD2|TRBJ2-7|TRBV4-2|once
CASSQSTGTSGYEQYF
TGTGCCAGCAGCCAAAGCACCGGGACTAGCGGATACGAGCAGTACTTC
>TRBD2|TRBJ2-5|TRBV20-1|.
CSASGLVWETQYF
TGCAGTGCTAGTGGACTAGTATGGGAGACCCAGTACTTC
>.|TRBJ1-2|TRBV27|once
CASSPPKGEVGGYTF
TGTGCCAGCAGTCCCCCAAAGGGGGAAGTGGGGGGCTACACCTTC
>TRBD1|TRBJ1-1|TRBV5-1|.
CASSFPGGAAFF
TGCGCCAGCAGCTTCCCAGGGGGAGCAGCTTTCTTT
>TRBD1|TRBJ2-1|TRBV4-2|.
CASSERTGYNEQFF
TGTGCCAGCAGCGAACGGACAGGATACAATGAGCAGTTCTTC
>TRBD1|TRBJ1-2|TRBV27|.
CASSWGQGGNGYTF
TGTGCCAGCAGTTGGGGACAGGGAGGGAACGGCTACACCTTC
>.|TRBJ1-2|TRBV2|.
CASRWTQPYGYTF
TGTGCCAGCAGATGGACACAACCATATGGCTACACCTTC
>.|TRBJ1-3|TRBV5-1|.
CASSLLRETGNTIYF
TGCGCCAGCAGCTTGTTACGGGAAACTGGAAACACCATATATTTT
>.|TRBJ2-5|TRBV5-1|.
CASSSWGEEETQYF
TGCGCCAGCAGCAGCTGGGGGGAGGAAGAGACCCAGTACTTC
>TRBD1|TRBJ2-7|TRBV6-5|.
CASRHGTDGSYEQYF
TGTGCCAGCAGGCACGGGACAGACGGCTCCTACGAGCAGTACTTC
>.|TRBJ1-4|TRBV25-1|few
CASSDRLPGTNEKLFF
TGTGCCAGCAGTGACCGACTCCCCGGGACTAATGAAAAACTGTTTTTT
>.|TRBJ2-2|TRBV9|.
CASSPRSGWNTGELFF
TGTGCCAGCAGCCCGAGGAGCGGGTGGAACACCGGGGAGCTGTTTTTT
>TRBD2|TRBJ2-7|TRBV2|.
CATTSGSYEQYF
TGTGCCACCACTAGCGGGAGCTACGAGCAGTACTTC
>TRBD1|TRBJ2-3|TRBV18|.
CASSTRTGTTSTDTQYF
TGTGCCAGCTCAACTCGGACAGGAACCACTAGCACAGATACGCAGTATTTT
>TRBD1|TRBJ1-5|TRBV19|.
CASSILGQVNQPQHF
TGTGCCAGTAGTATTTTGGGACAGGTAAATCAGCCCCAGCATTTT
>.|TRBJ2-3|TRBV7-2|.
CASSWGPPPGTDTQYF
TGTGCCAGCAGCTGGGGGCCGCCCCCTGGCACAGATACGCAGTATTTT
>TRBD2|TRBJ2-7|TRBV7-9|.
CASSPGLAGYEQYF
TGTGCCAGCAGCCCCGGACTAGCGGGCTACGAGCAGTACTTC
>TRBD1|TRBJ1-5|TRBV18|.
CASSLSRQGTSGNQPQHF
TGTGCCAGCTCACTGTCTCGACAGGGGACATCGGGCAATCAGCCCCAGCATTTT
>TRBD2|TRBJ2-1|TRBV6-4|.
CASSEGGTSGISNEQFF
TGTGCCAGCAGTGAAGGGGGTACTAGCGGGATTTCAAATGAGCAGTTCTTC
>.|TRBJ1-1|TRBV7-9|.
CASRRGDTEAFF
TGTGCCAGCAGGCGGGGGGACACTGAAGCTTTCTTT
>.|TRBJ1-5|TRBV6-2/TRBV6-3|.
CASSYSGAATFYSNQPQHF
TGTGCCAGCAGTTACTCGGGGGCAGCTACGTTTTATAGCAATCAGCCCCAGCATTTT
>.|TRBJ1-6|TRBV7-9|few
CASSPDRSNSPLHF
TGTGCCAGCAGCCCGGACAGAAGTAATTCACCCCTCCACTTT
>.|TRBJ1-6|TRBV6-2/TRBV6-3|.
CASSSDTAYNSPLHF
TGTGCCAGCAGTTCCGACACGGCCTATAATTCACCCCTCCACTTT
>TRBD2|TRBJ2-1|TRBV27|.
CASSLSGLAGGLSSYNEQFF
TGTGCCAGCAGTTTATCCGGACTAGCGGGGGGCCTGAGCTCCTACAATGAGCAGTTCTTC
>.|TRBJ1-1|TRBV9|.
CASSVVPRMNTEAFF
TGTGCCAGCAGCGTAGTACCGCGGATGAACACTGAAGCTTTCTTT
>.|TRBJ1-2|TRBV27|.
CASTPDGKGYTF
TGTGCCAGCACCCCGGACGGGAAAGGCTACACCTTC
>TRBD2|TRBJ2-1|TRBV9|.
CASSASGNEQFF
TGTGCCAGCAGCGCTAGCGGGAATGAGCAGTTCTTC
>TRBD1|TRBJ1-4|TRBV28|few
CASSPTGSWEKLFF
TGTGCCAGCAGTCCGACAGGGTCTTGGGAAAAACTGTTTTTT
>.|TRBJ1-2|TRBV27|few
CASSSRTANYGYTF
TGTGCCAGCAGTTCACGGACAGCTAACTATGGCTACACCTTC
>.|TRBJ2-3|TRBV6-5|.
CASSNIADTQYF
TGTGCCAGCAGTAATATAGCAGATACGCAGTATTTT
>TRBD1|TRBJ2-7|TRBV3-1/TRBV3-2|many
CASSQGPRRTGVSYEQYF
TGTGCCAGCAGCCAAGGACCCAGGCGGACAGGGGTTAGCTACGAGCAGTACTTC